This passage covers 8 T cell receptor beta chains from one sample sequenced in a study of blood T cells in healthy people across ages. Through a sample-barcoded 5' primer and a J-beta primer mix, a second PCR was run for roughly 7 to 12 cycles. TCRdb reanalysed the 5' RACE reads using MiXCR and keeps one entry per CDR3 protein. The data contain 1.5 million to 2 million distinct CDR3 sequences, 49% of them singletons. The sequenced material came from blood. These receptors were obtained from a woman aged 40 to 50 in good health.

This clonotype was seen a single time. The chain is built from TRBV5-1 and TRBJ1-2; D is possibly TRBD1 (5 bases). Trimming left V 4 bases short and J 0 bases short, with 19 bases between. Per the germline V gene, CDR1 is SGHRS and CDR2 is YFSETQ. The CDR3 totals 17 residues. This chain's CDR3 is CASSDGTERPTNYGYTF. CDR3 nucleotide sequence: TGCGCCAGCAGCGATGGGACCGAGAGACCGACTAACTATGGCTACACCTTC.

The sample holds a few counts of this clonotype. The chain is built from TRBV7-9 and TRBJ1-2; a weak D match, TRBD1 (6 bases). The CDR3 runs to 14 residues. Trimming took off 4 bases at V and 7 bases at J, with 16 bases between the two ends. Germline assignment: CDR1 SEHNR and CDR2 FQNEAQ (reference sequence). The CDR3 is CASSWGQGSSGYTF. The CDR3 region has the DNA TGTGCCAGCAGCTGGGGGCAGGGGAGTTCTGGCTACACCTTC.

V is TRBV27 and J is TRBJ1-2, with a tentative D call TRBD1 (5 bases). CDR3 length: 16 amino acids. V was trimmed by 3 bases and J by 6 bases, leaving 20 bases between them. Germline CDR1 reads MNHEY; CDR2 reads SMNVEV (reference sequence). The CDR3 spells CASSFWSAGQENGYTF. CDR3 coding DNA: TGTGCCAGCAGTTTCTGGTCGGCAGGGCAAGAAAATGGCTACACCTTC.

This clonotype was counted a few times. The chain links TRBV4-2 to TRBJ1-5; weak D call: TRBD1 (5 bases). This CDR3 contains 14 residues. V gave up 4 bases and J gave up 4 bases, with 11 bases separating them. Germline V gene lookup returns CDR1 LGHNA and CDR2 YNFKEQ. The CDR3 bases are TGTGCCAGCAGCCCCAGGGTTCCAAATCAGCCCCAGCATTTT. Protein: CASSPRVPNQPQHF.

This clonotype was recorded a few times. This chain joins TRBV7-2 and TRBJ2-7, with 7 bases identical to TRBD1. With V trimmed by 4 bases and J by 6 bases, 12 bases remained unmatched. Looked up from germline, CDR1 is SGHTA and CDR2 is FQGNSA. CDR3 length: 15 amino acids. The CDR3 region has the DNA TGTGCCAGCAGCTCATACCACAGGGGAAGGGGCGAGCAGTACTTC. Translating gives CASSSYHRGRGEQYF.

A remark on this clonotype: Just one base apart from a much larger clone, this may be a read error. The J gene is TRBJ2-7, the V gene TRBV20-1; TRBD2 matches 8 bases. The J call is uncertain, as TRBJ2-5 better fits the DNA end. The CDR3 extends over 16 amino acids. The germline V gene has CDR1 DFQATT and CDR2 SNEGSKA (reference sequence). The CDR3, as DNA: TGCAGTGCTAGTCCCGGGGGGGCAGGTTTGCGAGAGACCCAGTACTTC. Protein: CSASPGGAGLRETQYF.

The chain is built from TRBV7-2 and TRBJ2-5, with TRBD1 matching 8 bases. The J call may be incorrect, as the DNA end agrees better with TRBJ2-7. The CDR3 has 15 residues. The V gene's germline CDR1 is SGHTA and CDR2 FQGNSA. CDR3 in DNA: TGTGCCAGCAGCTCCGACAGGGGAACGGCCAACGAGCAGTACTTC. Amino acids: CASSSDRGTANEQYF.

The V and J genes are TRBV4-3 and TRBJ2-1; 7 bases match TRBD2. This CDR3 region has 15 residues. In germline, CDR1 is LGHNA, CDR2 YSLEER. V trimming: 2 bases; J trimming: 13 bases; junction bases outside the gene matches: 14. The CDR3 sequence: CASSQITSEWETQFF. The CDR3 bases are TGCGCCAGCAGCCAAATCACTAGCGAGTGGGAGACCCAGTTCTTC.